One sample yielded the 23 T cell receptor beta chains listed below, sequenced in a study of blood T cells in healthy people across ages. A sample-barcoded 5' primer and a J-beta primer mix were used in a second PCR of roughly 6 to 12 cycles. TCRdb reprocessed the 5' RACE reads via MiXCR and lists one record per CDR3 protein. The table has about 670,000 distinct CDR3 sequences, under 65% seen once. Sequenced material: blood. All receptors derive from an elderly woman in good health.

Points on this clonotype: This clone may be a read error of a much larger clone one base away. CDR3: CASSLAGGLGYNEQYF. The DNA of the CDR3 is TGCGCCAGCAGCTTGGCGGGGGGCCTGGGTTACAATGAGCAGTACTTC. The chain is built from TRBV5-1 and TRBJ2-1, with a weak D call TRBD2 (7 bases). The assigned J gene may be wrong: the sequence end matches TRBJ2-7 better. The CDR3 is made up of 16 amino acids. Germline V lookup: CDR1 SGHRS, CDR2 YFSETQ.

The V call is TRBV20-1, the J call TRBJ1-5; D is uncertain. Trimming removed 0 bases at V and 3 bases at J, with 3 bases between. Germline CDR1 reads DFQATT; CDR2 reads SNEGSKA (reference sequence). This CDR3 spans 12 amino acids. CDR3: CSAREINQPQHF. DNA for the CDR3: TGCAGTGCTAGAGAAATCAATCAGCCCCAGCATTTT.

The rearrangement links TRBV18 to TRBJ1-2; D remains unclear. Germline V gives CDR1 KGHSH, CDR2 LQKENI. V was cut by 3 bases and J by 4 bases, with 18 bases left in between. The length of the CDR3 is 16 residues. This chain's CDR3 is CASSPSGSSYFYGYTF. CDR3 nucleotides: TGTGCCAGCTCACCCTCCGGCAGCTCCTACTTCTATGGCTACACCTTC.

The gene calls are TRBV5-1 and TRBJ2-3; weak D call: TRBD1 (5 bases). This CDR3 comprises 15 residues. Germline assignment: CDR1 SGHRS and CDR2 YFSETQ. The ends were cut back, 2 bases at V and 6 bases at J, with 16 bases in the middle. The CDR3, as DNA: TGCGCCAGCAGCTTAACAGGTGGAACAATGGATACGCAGTATTTT. Encoded protein: CASSLTGGTMDTQYF.

This rearrangement joins TRBV10-3 to TRBJ2-5; D may be TRBD2 (7 bases). Germline lookup yields CDR1 ENHRY and CDR2 SYGVKD. The CDR3 is made up of 16 amino acids. The V end lost 5 bases, the J end lost 1 base, and 17 bases lay between the germline ends. The chain's CDR3 is CAISSWGGGPQETQYF. DNA for the CDR3: TGTGCCATCAGTTCCTGGGGAGGGGGACCCCAAGAGACCCAGTACTTC.

V gene TRBV6-5 combines with J gene TRBJ1-2; D gene uncertain. Germline lookup yields CDR1 MNHEY and CDR2 SVGAGI. V lost 4 bases and J lost 1, with 7 bases in between. CDR3 length: 13 residues. Here the CDR3 reads CASSLDINYGYTF. The CDR3 coding sequence is TGTGCCAGCAGTTTAGACATTAACTATGGCTACACCTTC.

This clonotype was counted between two and nine times. This chain links TRBV5-1 with TRBJ2-2; no clear D. The CDR3 is made up of 18 amino acids. The germline V gene has CDR1 SGHRS and CDR2 YFSETQ. The V end lost 0 bases, the J end lost 4 bases, and 19 bases lay between the germline ends. CDR3 amino acids: CASSLAGNRYRATGELFF. CDR3 nucleotides: TGCGCCAGCAGCTTGGCCGGTAATAGGTACAGAGCCACCGGGGAGCTGTTTTTT.

This clonotype was observed a handful of times. V is TRBV5-1 and J is TRBJ2-1; 9 nucleotides line up with TRBD2. Germline loops: CDR1 SGHRS, CDR2 YFSETQ. The ends lost 0 bases at V and 8 bases at J; junction bases unmatched: 9. CDR3 size: 16 residues. CDR3 amino acids: CASSLGIAGGPDEQFF. The DNA of the CDR3 is TGCGCCAGCAGCTTGGGTATCGCGGGGGGGCCAGATGAGCAGTTCTTC.

There are a few counts of this clonotype. The J gene is TRBJ2-2, the V gene TRBV27, with D hard to call. V shed 6 bases and J shed 6 bases, with 8 bases lying between them. This CDR3 region has 12 residues. Germline V gene lookup returns CDR1 MNHEY and CDR2 SMNVEV (reference sequence). CDR3 in DNA: TGTGCCAGCAGAAGGTCGTCCGGGGAGCTGTTTTTT. Translated: CASRRSSGELFF.

This clonotype has just a few counts. The chain uses TRBV20-1 and TRBJ2-3; 7 nucleotides align to TRBD1. J gave up 2 bases and V 2 bases, and 16 bases lay outside the gene matches. The CDR3 has 18 residues. CDR1 is DFQATT and CDR2 is SNEGSKA in the germline V gene (reference sequence). The DNA of the CDR3 is TGCAGTGCTAGACCCCAAACAGGGGCCGGGGACATCACAGATACGCAGTATTTT. Its translation: CSARPQTGAGDITDTQYF.

Ten or more counts support this clonotype. This sequence joins TRBV7-9 and TRBJ2-3, with 13 bases lining up with TRBD2. Germline assignment: CDR1 SEHNR and CDR2 FQNEAQ (reference sequence). V lost 5 bases, J lost 1 base, and 9 bases stayed unmatched. The CDR3 contains 18 residues. The CDR3 protein is CASSAGLAGVGGTDTQYF. For the CDR3, the DNA is TGTGCCAGCAGCGCCGGACTAGCGGGAGTTGGTGGCACAGATACGCAGTATTTT.

About this clonotype: This may come from a read error, since a much larger clone is one base off. J is TRBJ2-1 and V is TRBV5-1; no clear D gene. V lost 6 bases and J 5 bases, leaving 9 bases between the germline ends. The CDR3 spans 12 residues. Germline CDR1 is SGHRS and CDR2 is YFSETQ. CDR3 in amino acids: CASIFNHNEQFF. The CDR3 DNA sequence: TGCGCCAGCATCTTTAATCACAATGAGCAGTTCTTC.

This chain links TRBV6-5 with TRBJ1-6, with 7 bases lining up with TRBD1. Germline V gene data show CDR1 as MNHEY and CDR2 as SVGAGI. V shed 6 bases, J shed 7 bases, and the junction held 9 bases outside the gene matches. This CDR3 is 15 amino acids long. This chain's CDR3 is CASRSGTAWNSPLHF. The DNA of the CDR3 is TGTGCCAGCAGGTCCGGGACAGCCTGGAATTCACCCCTCCACTTT.

This chain uses TRBV20-1 with TRBJ2-3; the D gene is possibly TRBD1 (5 bases). The CDR3 has 13 residues. Germline lookup yields CDR1 DFQATT and CDR2 SNEGSKA (reference sequence). The ends were cut back, 3 bases at V and 2 bases at J, with 9 bases in the middle. CDR3 residues: CSASRASTDTQYF. The CDR3 coding sequence is TGCAGTGCTAGCAGGGCCTCCACAGATACGCAGTATTTT.

This clonotype was counted between two and nine times. With a much larger clone just one base away, this may be a read error. The chain couples TRBV6-6 to TRBJ1-1; D might be TRBD1 (5 bases). V lost 10 bases and J lost 3, with 15 bases in between. Germline V gives CDR1 MNHNY, CDR2 SVGAGI (reference sequence). The CDR3 loop spans 13 amino acids. Here the CDR3 DNA reads TGTGCCACGGTCCTGGGACCTTACACTGAAGCTTTCTTT. It encodes CATVLGPYTEAFF.

This clonotype was picked up many times. V is TRBV20-1 and J is TRBJ2-1; 11 bases line up with TRBD2. The CDR3 contains 16 residues. V shed 3 bases, J shed 1 base, and the junction held 5 bases outside the gene matches. Germline V gene sequence: CDR1 DFQATT, CDR2 SNEGSKA (reference sequence). As DNA, the CDR3 is TGCAGTGCTAGGACTAGCGGGACCTCGTCCTACAATGAGCAGTTCTTC. Translating it yields CSARTSGTSSYNEQFF.

The chain has TRBV5-1 and TRBJ2-1, with 9 bases identical to TRBD2. The CDR3 runs to 16 residues. J lost 6 bases, V lost 1 base, and 8 bases had no gene match. Per germline, CDR1 SGHRS and CDR2 YFSETQ. As DNA, the CDR3 is TGCGCCAGCAGCTTGATTGGGCGGGAGGGTGGCAATGAGCAGTTCTTC. Amino acid sequence: CASSLIGREGGNEQFF.

The genes are TRBV20-1 and TRBJ2-5; D call uncertain. This CDR3 region has 15 residues. Trimming cost V 3 bases and J 5 bases, with 19 bases left between them. Germline V gives CDR1 DFQATT, CDR2 SNEGSKA (reference sequence). CDR3 nucleotide sequence: TGCAGTGCTAGCGGGCTTGCCGGGTCGGAGGAGACCCAGTACTTC. It translates to CSASGLAGSEETQYF.

This chain connects TRBV7-2 to TRBJ2-7; 10 nucleotides line up with TRBD2. The assigned J gene may be wrong: the sequence end matches TRBJ2-5 better. CDR3 length: 16 amino acids. Per germline, CDR1 SGHTA and CDR2 FQGNSA. The CDR3 DNA reads TGTGCCAGCAGCGCCGCAGCGGGGGGGACGGGAAAGACCCAGTACTTC. Translated: CASSAAAGGTGKTQYF.

V usage is TRBV30 and J usage is TRBJ1-1; D not certain. This CDR3 contains 13 residues. CDR1 is GTSNPN, CDR2 SVGIG, per germline (reference sequence). Trimming took off 4 bases at V and 0 bases at J, with 9 bases between the two ends. The CDR3, as DNA: TGTGCCTGGAAGGCCCGATTGAACACTGAAGCTTTCTTT. This gives the protein CAWKARLNTEAFF. Full variable domain (outside the CDR3, taken from reference TRBV30 and TRBJ1-1): SQTIHQWPATLVQPVGSPLSLECTVEGTSNPNLYWYRQAAGRGLQLLFYSVGIGQISSEVPQNLSASRPQDRQFILSSKKLLLSDSGFYLCAWKARLNTEAFFGQGTRLTVV.

V is TRBV20-1 and J is TRBJ2-7, with D perhaps TRBD2 (6 bases). The CDR3 loop spans 13 amino acids. V gave up 5 bases and J gave up 0 bases, with 11 bases separating them. Germline V gene data show CDR1 as DFQATT and CDR2 as SNEGSKA (reference sequence). In nucleotides, the CDR3 is TGCAGTGCTCCCGGGACTCACTCCTACGAGCAGTACTTC. Translated, it gives CSAPGTHSYEQYF.

The V and J genes are TRBV29-1 and TRBJ1-1; D not certain. V was trimmed by 6 bases and J by 1 base, leaving 9 bases between them. This CDR3 is 12 amino acids long. Per the germline V gene, CDR1 is SQVTM and CDR2 is ANQGSEA. CDR3 amino acids: CSVSGGNTEAFF. The CDR3 nucleotides read TGCAGCGTCTCGGGAGGGAACACTGAAGCTTTCTTT.

This clonotype was observed a handful of times. The chain is built from TRBV29-1 and TRBJ2-5, with 8 bases identical to TRBD1. This CDR3 region has 13 residues. Germline V gives CDR1 SQVTM, CDR2 ANQGSEA. V gave up 3 bases and J gave up 5 bases; unmatched junction bases: 5. The CDR3 sequence is CSVDRGLGETQYF. The CDR3, as DNA: TGCAGCGTTGACAGGGGGCTTGGGGAGACCCAGTACTTC.